What follows is one T cell receptor beta chain and its context. The sample belongs to a study of T cell changes during pregnancy in multiple sclerosis. TCRdb's copy holds only in-frame clones and misses some; the assay was immunoSEQ multiplex PCR. The sample holds 40,000 to 45,000 clones; roughly 89% are singletons and the top ten take 1.2%. CDR1 and CDR2 from the germline V gene are SGHRS and YFSETQ. This CDR3 spans 16 amino acids. Trimming removed 0 bases from V and 7 bases from J; junction bases left unmatched: 10. This sequence originates from a female donor with multiple sclerosis, enrolled in a pregnancy study. The genes are TRBV5-1 and TRBJ1-3; TRBD1 agrees at 7 bases. The sample was CD4+ T cells from peripheral blood mononuclear cells, taken in the first trimester of pregnancy. As DNA, the CDR3 is TGCGCCAGCAGCTTGGGGGGAACCGGGACAGCGAACACCATATATTTT. Translating it yields CASSLGGTGTANTIYF.